This T cell receptor (beta chain) was found in a study of T-cell reconstitution after alpha-beta-depleted transplantation in children. Using unique molecular identifiers, the investigators prepared the TCRbeta library. From the PCR reads, TCRdb called clonotypes with MiXCR, one entry per CDR3 protein. The sample has under 150,000 distinct CDR3 sequences, 8% to 10% seen once. In the case of this clonotype: The antigen is not known.

Study outcomes and limitations: The origin of alpha-beta T cells about two months after transplant was reportedly several hundred expanded graft clones. At day 60, the high TCRbeta diversity found in some patients originated from recipient T cells and thymic progenitors that had survived. T-cell numbers and diversity one year post-transplant derived largely from freshly generated T cells.

Here the sequenced sample was PBMCs, mostly from graft donor cells, taken 180 days after TCRalphabeta/CD19-depleted stem cell transplant. The TCR originated in a girl under two years old who had a stem cell transplant for combined immunodeficiency, so the T cells may come from the graft donor.

In DNA form, the CDR3 reads TGCGCCAGCAGCCAATTTGGACTAGCGGGCACCGGGGAGCTGTTTTTT. Translated, it gives CASSQFGLAGTGELFF. The rearrangement uses TRBV4-3 and TRBJ2-2; 11 bases line up with TRBD2. The V and J ends lost 2 bases and 4 bases, in that order; junction bases with no gene match: 3. Looked up from germline, CDR1 is LGHNA and CDR2 is YSLEER. CDR3 size: 16 residues.